This entry lists 29 T cell receptor beta chains sequenced from one sample in a study of early T cells in non-severe SARS-CoV-2 infection. From the 5' RACE reads, TCRdb called clonotypes with MiXCR, one entry per CDR3 protein. The table lists tens of thousands of distinct CDR3 sequences, approximately 10% of them singletons. The specimen was whole blood. These receptor sequences come from an adult who was a healthcare worker with PCR-confirmed SARS-CoV-2 infection or an uninfected control (not recorded which).

The chain is built from TRBV29-1 and TRBJ1-4, with D uncertain. Trimming removed 7 bases from V and 0 bases from J, with 9 bases in between. Germline V lookup: CDR1 SQVTM, CDR2 ANQGSEA. The CDR3 covers 13 residues. CDR3 region: CSGKKATNEKLFF. The DNA of the CDR3 is TGCAGCGGGAAAAAGGCAACTAATGAAAAACTGTTTTTT.

By share, this clonotype ranks as medium-sized. The chain is built from TRBV11-2 and TRBJ2-3; a weak D match, TRBD1 (5 bases). V dropped 6 bases and J dropped 4 bases, with 11 bases sitting between them. The V gene's germline CDR1 is SGHAT and CDR2 FQNNGV. This CDR3 contains 13 residues. CDR3 nucleotide sequence: TGTGCCAGCAGTTCGGTGACAGCAGATACGCAGTATTTT. It translates to CASSSVTADTQYF. Variable domain in full (rest from reference TRBV11-2 and TRBJ2-3): EAGVAQSPRYKIIEKRQSVAFWCNPISGHATLYWYQQILGQGPKLLIQFQNNGVVDDSQLPKDRFSAERLKGVDSTLKIQPAKLEDSAVYLCASSSVTADTQYFGPGTRLTVL.

This clonotype has only a few counts. CDR3 region: CASSPTRNSPLHF. In nucleotides, the CDR3 is TGTGCCAGCAGCCCTACACGCAATTCACCCCTCCACTTT. This chain joins TRBV3-1 and TRBJ1-6, with no clear D. CDR1 is LGHDT, CDR2 YNNKEL, per germline (reference sequence). V lost 4 bases and J lost 7, with 8 bases in between. The CDR3 loop spans 13 amino acids.

This clonotype showed up many times. The chain is built from TRBV20-1 and TRBJ1-6, with 7 bases lining up with TRBD1. After removal of 2 bases from V and 7 bases from J, the junction contained 2 bases not matched to a gene. Germline-derived CDR1 and CDR2 are DFQATT and SNEGSKA (reference sequence). The CDR3 extends over 13 amino acids. The CDR3 nucleotides read TGCAGTGCTAGACCAGGGGGGAATTCACCCCTCCACTTT. Residues: CSARPGGNSPLHF.

This clonotype is classed as medium-sized (0.01 to 0.1%). The V call is TRBV6-4, the J call TRBJ2-3, with 11 bases lining up with TRBD2. The junction had 3 bases not matched to a gene; V was cut back by 3 bases and J by 4 bases. The CDR3 runs to 15 residues. Germline loops: CDR1 MRHNA, CDR2 SNTAGT. CDR3 residues: CASSDLAGGSDTQYF. CDR3 nucleotide sequence: TGTGCCAGCAGTGATCTAGCGGGGGGTTCAGATACGCAGTATTTT.

V gene TRBV29-1 combines with J gene TRBJ2-2; TRBD2 aligns across 9 bases. Germline V gene data show CDR1 as SQVTM and CDR2 as ANQGSEA. The CDR3 spans 14 residues. V was clipped by 6 bases and J by 5 bases; unmatched bases: 7. The chain's CDR3 is CSVAQLAGTGELFF. Here the CDR3 DNA reads TGCAGCGTCGCCCAGCTAGCGGGGACCGGGGAGCTGTTTTTT.

This clonotype has only a few counts. This chain uses TRBV2 with TRBJ1-5; no clear D. From germline, CDR1 is SNHLY and CDR2 FYNNEI. The CDR3 is made up of 13 amino acids. Trimming took 2 bases from V and 5 from J, leaving 7 bases between them. The CDR3 DNA reads TGTGCCAGCAGTGAAACCCGTTATCAGCCCCAGCATTTT. It translates to CASSETRYQPQHF.

The chain recombines TRBV6-1 with TRBJ1-1; D gene uncertain. The length of the CDR3 is 12 residues. The V and J ends lost 6 bases and 3 bases respectively, with 8 bases between them. Germline V gives CDR1 MNHNS, CDR2 SASEGT. CDR3 nucleotide sequence: TGTGCCAGCAGGGAGGACCACACTGAAGCTTTCTTT. As protein: CASREDHTEAFF.

This clonotype was seen ten or more times. The gene calls are TRBV6-2 or TRBV6-3 and TRBJ1-1; TRBD1 aligns across 9 bases. The germline CDR1 and CDR2 sequences are MNHEY and SVGEGT. This CDR3 contains 13 residues. V shed 5 bases and J 3 bases; nucleotides not matched to a gene: 1. In DNA, the CDR3 is TGTGCCAGCAGTGGACAGGGGTACACTGAAGCTTTCTTT. It translates to CASSGQGYTEAFF.

This clonotype was seen repeatedly, ten times or more. This chain links TRBV6-5 with TRBJ1-5; no clear D. The V gene's germline CDR1 is MNHEY and CDR2 SVGAGI. The CDR3 runs to 13 residues. V was shortened by 0 bases and J by 7 bases, with 7 bases between the two germline ends. The CDR3, as DNA: TGTGCCAGCAGTTACTCGATAAGCCAGCCCCAGCATTTT. Protein sequence: CASSYSISQPQHF.

The chain employs TRBV7-2 and TRBJ2-3, with a weak D call TRBD1 (7 bases). Germline assignment: CDR1 SGHTA and CDR2 FQGNSA. The CDR3 contains 14 residues. V was trimmed by 7 bases and J by 6 bases, leaving 17 bases between them. CDR3 sequence reads: CASTPQGGGDTQYF. The CDR3 DNA is TGTGCCAGCACCCCCCAGGGGGGCGGGGATACGCAGTATTTT.

The rearrangement uses TRBV11-2 and TRBJ2-1, with 7 bases fitting TRBD1. The V segment lost 4 bases and the J segment 1 base; nucleotides outside the gene matches: 7. This CDR3 contains 16 residues. Germline lookup yields CDR1 SGHAT and CDR2 FQNNGV. CDR3 coding DNA: TGTGCCAGCAGCTCCGAGGGGGCAACATCCTACAATGAGCAGTTCTTC. This codes for CASSSEGATSYNEQFF. Full variable domain (outside the CDR3, taken from reference TRBV11-2 and TRBJ2-1): EAGVAQSPRYKIIEKRQSVAFWCNPISGHATLYWYQQILGQGPKLLIQFQNNGVVDDSQLPKDRFSAERLKGVDSTLKIQPAKLEDSAVYLCASSSEGATSYNEQFFGPGTRLTVL.

This clonotype was seen many times. The rearrangement links TRBV2 to TRBJ2-1, with 10 bases lining up with TRBD1. Losses at the gene ends were 7 bases for V and 7 bases for J; bases not matched to a gene: 13. Germline V gene lookup returns CDR1 SNHLY and CDR2 FYNNEI. The CDR3 loop spans 16 amino acids. CDR3 amino acids: CASTKTRQGAQNEQFF. CDR3 DNA sequence: TGTGCCAGCACCAAAACCCGACAGGGGGCGCAGAATGAGCAGTTCTTC.

At least ten counts were recorded for this clonotype. The gene calls are TRBV20-1 and TRBJ1-5; a possible D gene is TRBD1 (6 bases). In germline, CDR1 is DFQATT, CDR2 SNEGSKA (reference sequence). The CDR3 covers 13 residues. V lost 6 bases to trimming and J lost 1 base, with 10 bases between them. DNA of the CDR3: TGCAGTGCAGCCAGGGGAAGCAATCAGCCCCAGCATTTT. Translating gives CSAARGSNQPQHF.

This clonotype was seen at least ten times. V and J are TRBV20-1 and TRBJ1-4; D not resolved. The CDR3 length is 16 residues. The germline gives CDR1 DFQATT, CDR2 SNEGSKA (reference sequence). The germline V and J ends were trimmed by 0 bases and 3 bases, with 14 bases remaining between them. CDR3 protein: CSARDPKGLSNEKLFF. The CDR3 DNA follows: TGCAGTGCTAGAGACCCCAAGGGCCTTTCTAATGAAAAACTGTTTTTT.

This clonotype came up many times. The chain employs TRBV6-6 and TRBJ1-2; 10 bases agree with TRBD1. CDR3 length equals 18 residues. CDR1 MNHNY and CDR2 SVGAGI come from the germline V gene (reference sequence). V lost 0 bases to trimming and J lost 2 bases; unmatched junction nucleotides: 9. The CDR3, as DNA: TGTGCCAGCAGTTACTCGACAGGGGGCTCGACCTTAAACTATGGCTACACCTTC. This translates into CASSYSTGGSTLNYGYTF.

This clonotype showed up many times. As DNA, the CDR3 is TGTGCCAGCAGCTTAGTGACTGGCACCGGGGAGCTGTTTTTT. Translating gives CASSLVTGTGELFF. The chain employs TRBV7-9 and TRBJ2-2; D gene uncertain. This CDR3 is 14 amino acids long. Per germline, CDR1 SEHNR and CDR2 FQNEAQ (reference sequence). The V and J ends lost 1 base and 4 bases respectively, with 7 bases between them. Full variable domain (rest looked up from reference TRBV7-9 and TRBJ2-2): DTGVSQNPRHKITKRGQNVTFRCDPISEHNRLYWYRQTLGQGPEFLTYFQNEAQLEKSRLLSDRFSAERPKGSFSTLEIQRTEQGDSAMYLCASSLVTGTGELFFGEGSRLTVL.

This clonotype was counted ten times or more. J is TRBJ2-2 and V is TRBV21-1. TRBV21-1 is marked as a pseudogene. CDR3 length equals 13 residues. The CDR3 loop is CASSIICPGELFF. CDR3 coding DNA: TGTGCCAGCAGCATTATTTGCCCCGGGGAGCTGTTTTTT.

The gene calls are TRBV7-6 and TRBJ2-5; D gene uncertain. The CDR3 runs 14 residues. V was cut by 2 bases and J by 3 bases, with 10 bases left in between. Germline V lookup: CDR1 SGHVS, CDR2 FNYEAQ. CDR3: CASSLRPNKETQYF. CDR3 nucleotides: TGTGCCAGCAGCTTACGCCCGAACAAAGAGACCCAGTACTTC.

There are many counts of this clonotype. J is TRBJ1-1 and V is TRBV3-1; TRBD1 matches at 7 bases. The V gene's germline CDR1 is LGHDT and CDR2 YNNKEL (reference sequence). The CDR3 sequence is 13 residues long. V trimming: 3 bases; J trimming: 4 bases; junction bases outside the gene matches: 2. CDR3 in amino acids: CASSQQGVTEAFF. In nucleotides, the CDR3 is TGTGCCAGCAGCCAGCAGGGGGTCACTGAAGCTTTCTTT.

The chain is built from TRBV9 and TRBJ2-5; D ambiguous. The germline V gene has CDR1 SGDLS and CDR2 YYNGEE. V was pared by 1 base and J by 0 bases, with 7 bases between. This CDR3 has 14 residues. CDR3 amino acids: CASSVHQNQETQYF. In DNA form, the CDR3 reads TGTGCCAGCAGCGTACACCAGAACCAAGAGACCCAGTACTTC.

This clonotype was seen more than once but under ten times. The rearrangement links TRBV7-2 to TRBJ2-5; 7 nucleotides match TRBD2. Germline CDR1 SGHTA, CDR2 FQGNSA. The junction had 16 bases not matched to a gene; V was cut back by 6 bases and J by 9 bases. The CDR3 loop spans 15 amino acids. As DNA, the CDR3 is TGTGCCAGCAGTCCCCGGCGTGGGGGGGACGTGGCCCAGTACTTC. Translating it yields CASSPRRGGDVAQYF.

The table lists this clonotype with a few counts. This chain uses TRBV19 with TRBJ2-2; tentatively, D is TRBD1 (5 bases). Trimming took 3 bases from V and 7 from J, leaving 15 bases between them. The CDR3 has 15 residues. Germline V gives CDR1 LNHDA, CDR2 SQIVND (reference sequence). CDR3 residues: CASSITQGYGGELFF. Written as DNA, the CDR3 is TGTGCCAGTAGTATCACTCAGGGTTATGGCGGGGAGCTGTTTTTT.

The chain couples TRBV3-1 to TRBJ1-2; D ambiguous. This CDR3 has 13 amino acids. From germline, CDR1 is LGHDT and CDR2 YNNKEL (reference sequence). V dropped 1 base and J dropped 4 bases, with 7 bases sitting between them. CDR3 in DNA: TGTGCCAGCAGCCAAGCACAGACCTATGGCTACACCTTC. Protein: CASSQAQTYGYTF.

This clonotype has ten or more counts. J is TRBJ1-2 and V is TRBV20-1, with D hard to call. Per germline, CDR1 DFQATT and CDR2 SNEGSKA (reference sequence). V lost 4 bases and J lost 4, with 13 bases in between. The CDR3 runs to 13 residues. The CDR3 here is CSATHQELYGYTF. DNA for the CDR3: TGCAGTGCTACCCACCAGGAGCTCTATGGCTACACCTTC.

This clonotype was picked up many times. V usage is TRBV10-3 and J usage is TRBJ2-3; 9 bases agree with TRBD2. The CDR3 spans 18 residues. Per the germline V gene, CDR1 is ENHRY and CDR2 is SYGVKD. With V trimmed by 5 bases and J by 3 bases, 15 bases remained unmatched. CDR3 DNA: TGTGCCATCAGTAGAACTGCTCGCGGGGGGGATTGGACAGATACGCAGTATTTT. It encodes CAISRTARGGDWTDTQYF.

The chain combines TRBV4-1 with TRBJ1-5, with D hard to call. The CDR3 covers 14 residues. Between the trimmed V and J ends, which lost 2 bases and 7 bases, there was a span of 12 bases. Germline lookup yields CDR1 MGHRA and CDR2 YSYEKL. The CDR3 sequence: CASSQLVVQQPQHF. DNA of the CDR3: TGCGCCAGCAGCCAATTGGTCGTACAGCAGCCCCAGCATTTT.

J is TRBJ1-1 and V is TRBV6-6; TRBD1 aligns across 8 bases. The CDR3 has 14 residues. V shed 8 bases, J shed 10 bases, and the junction held 15 bases outside the gene matches. Germline loops: CDR1 MNHNY, CDR2 SVGAGI (reference sequence). Here the CDR3 DNA reads TGTGCCAGCTGTGAAGTGGGCAGGGGGCGCTTAGCTTTCTTT. Its translation is CASCEVGRGRLAFF.

This clonotype appeared many times. The rearrangement uses TRBV7-9 and TRBJ1-1; no firm D call. The germline CDR1 and CDR2 sequences are SEHNR and FQNEAQ (reference sequence). V gave up 4 bases and J gave up 5 bases, with 20 bases separating them. The CDR3 length is 16 residues. CDR3 DNA: TGTGCCAGCAGCTCCCGAAGGGAGGCGAGCAGGACTGAAGCTTTCTTT. Its protein product is CASSSRREASRTEAFF.